These T cell receptor beta chains were read from a single sample in a study of cytomegalovirus exposure and HLA in healthy donors. Using immunoSEQ multiplex PCR, the repertoire was profiled, and TCRdb retains in-frame clones only, with some absent. The sample consists of 140,000 to 150,000 clones, around 75% of them appearing once. Material: PBMCs. Receptors originate from a woman aged 40 to 50 in good health and CMV-seronegative. Both conserved end residues are part of each CDR3. D genes are given only for firm matches. Clone sizes are given selectively: once, few, many, or a class where the clone is expanded.

V	J	D	size	DNA	CDR3
TRBV11-3	TRBJ2-7	TRBD2	NA	TGTGCCAGCAGCTTAGGTCGGGCGGGAGGGGACTACGAGCAGTACTTC	CASSLGRAGGDYEQYF
TRBV5-1	TRBJ2-1	NA	NA	TGCGCCAGCAGCTTGCGGTTTGAGGGAAAACTATACAATGAGCAGTTCTTC	CASSLRFEGKLYNEQFF
TRBV7-9	TRBJ2-1	TRBD2	few	TGTGCCAGCAGCTTACGTAGCGGGGGGCCCAATGAGCAGTTCTTC	CASSLRSGGPNEQFF
TRBV19	TRBJ1-5	NA	NA	TGTGCCAGTAGTATAACGGGTAGCAATCAGCCCCAGCATTTT	CASSITGSNQPQHF
TRBV10-1	TRBJ2-3	TRBD2	few	TGCGCCAGCAGTGAGTCGGGGGGGAGGGGAGATACGCAGTATTTT	CASSESGGRGDTQYF
TRBV6-6	TRBJ2-1	TRBD2	NA	TGTGCCAGCAGTTTACTTAGCGGGCCCTACAATGAGCAGTTCTTC	CASSLLSGPYNEQFF
TRBV15	TRBJ2-3	NA	once	TGTGCCACCAGCAGAGAGTCTTATACAGATACGCAGTATTTT	CATSRESYTDTQYF
TRBV14	TRBJ1-1	NA	NA	TGTGCCAGCAGCCACACCTCAGGCGCCCTCGGGGTTTTCTTT	CASSHTSGALGVFF
TRBV5-4	TRBJ2-5	TRBD2	NA	TGTGCCAGCAGTCGGCCGGGACTACAAGAGACCCAGTACTTC	CASSRPGLQETQYF
TRBV30	TRBJ1-3	NA	few	TGTGCCTGGAGTCCGGTAACTGGAAACACCATATATTTT	CAWSPVTGNTIYF
TRBV7-9	TRBJ2-5	NA	NA	TGTTCCAGCAGCTTGGGGGGAGAGGAGACCCAGTACTTC	CSSSLGGEETQYF
TRBV28	TRBJ1-6	TRBD1	NA	TGTGCCAGCAGTTCCCGACAGGGGTTAAATTCACCCCTCCACTTT	CASSSRQGLNSPLHF
TRBV12-2	TRBJ1-2	NA	NA	TGTGCAAGTCGCTTAGCCGGGTATCCCCCTAACTATGGCTACACCTTC	CASRLAGYPPNYGYTF
TRBV6-6	TRBJ2-3	TRBD2	NA	TGTGCCAGCAGTCTAGCGGGGGGGCCCGCAGATACGCAGTATTTT	CASSLAGGPADTQYF
TRBV28	TRBJ2-7	TRBD2	NA	TGTGCCAGCAGTTTTCCTCGATTTAGCGGGAGCGACGAGCAGTACTTC	CASSFPRFSGSDEQYF
TRBV9	TRBJ1-5	TRBD1	NA	TGTGCCAGCAGCGTCGGGACAGGGGGAGCCCAGCATTTT	CASSVGTGGAQHF
TRBV10-2	TRBJ2-2	NA	NA	TGCGCCAGCAAGAGTGACTCGGGGGAGCTGTTTTTT	CASKSDSGELFF
TRBV5-1	TRBJ2-2	NA	NA	TGCGCCAGCAGACGGCGCGGGGAAAACACCGGGGAGCTGTTTTTT	CASRRRGENTGELFF
TRBV18	TRBJ2-2	TRBD1	NA	TGTGCCAGCTCACCTTTTGGACAGGGGGCGCCCACCGGGGAGCTGTTTTTT	CASSPFGQGAPTGELFF
TRBV5-6	TRBJ2-7	NA	few	TGTGCCAGCAGCTTACAGGGCTACGAGCAGTACTTC	CASSLQGYEQYF
TRBV5-1	TRBJ2-7	TRBD2	NA	TGCGCCAGCAGCAAGACTAGCGGGATCTGGGAGCAGTACTTC	CASSKTSGIWEQYF
TRBV5-4	TRBJ2-7	NA	NA	TGTGCCAGCAGCGAGGGCCTTAAGATGTACGAGCAGTACTTC	CASSEGLKMYEQYF
TRBV18	TRBJ2-5	NA	NA	TGTGCCACCCTCGGTAGTTCCTACCAAGAGACCCAGTACTTC	CATLGSSYQETQYF
TRBV30	TRBJ2-2	NA	once	TGTGCCTTTGACAGACTGAACACCGGGGAGCTGTTTTTT	CAFDRLNTGELFF
TRBV4-1	TRBJ1-6	TRBD1	NA	TGCGCCAGCAGCCAGCACCGGGACAGTCATAATTCACCCCTCCACTTT	CASSQHRDSHNSPLHF
TRBV30	TRBJ1-4	NA	NA	TGTGCCTGGAGTTGGGGGCGCGGTGAAAAACTGTTTTTT	CAWSWGRGEKLFF
TRBV7-8	TRBJ1-1	TRBD1	NA	TGTGCCAGCAGCGTCAAGACAGGGGGTGAAACTGAAGCTTTCTTT	CASSVKTGGETEAFF
TRBV10-3	TRBJ1-1	NA	NA	TGTGCCACCCAACAGGGATTGAACACTGAAGCTTTCTTT	CATQQGLNTEAFF
TRBV30	TRBJ2-7	TRBD2	NA	TGTGCCTGGAGTGTGGCTAGCGGGGGTTACGAGCAGTACTTC	CAWSVASGGYEQYF
TRBV27	TRBJ1-1	NA	NA	TGTGCCAGCAGTTTCCAGGATATGAACACTGAAGCTTTCTTT	CASSFQDMNTEAFF
TRBV29-1	TRBJ2-1	TRBD1	NA	TGCAGCGTCCCTGCGGGACAGGGACCTTACAATGAGCAGTTCTTC	CSVPAGQGPYNEQFF
TRBV7-9	TRBJ2-3	TRBD2	once	TGTGCCAGCAGCCCCCTCCTAGCGGGGGGGCACGTCACAGATACGCAGTATTTT	CASSPLLAGGHVTDTQYF
TRBV30	TRBJ2-7	NA	NA	TGTGCCTGGAGTGCACCGCAGACCTACGAGCAGTACTTC	CAWSAPQTYEQYF
TRBV11-2	TRBJ2-5	NA	NA	TGTGCCAGCAGCTTAGATTATTCAGGTTCGCCGTCCAAGACCCAGTACTTC	CASSLDYSGSPSKTQYF
TRBV5-1	TRBJ2-3	TRBD1	NA	TGCGCCAGCAGACCCGGACAGGAGTTAGATACGCAGTATTTT	CASRPGQELDTQYF
TRBV28	TRBJ2-2	NA	NA	TGTGCCAGCTTGAAGAACACCGGGAAGCTGTTTTTT	CASLKNTGKLFF
TRBV7-2	TRBJ2-3	TRBD2	NA	TGTGCCAGCAGCCCCCATCAACGGGGGGTTGTGGATACGCAGTATTTT	CASSPHQRGVVDTQYF
TRBV18	TRBJ2-1	TRBD2	NA	TGTGCCAGCTCACCACCGGGACTAGCGGGAAGGCTTGAGCAGTTCTTC	CASSPPGLAGRLEQFF
TRBV27	TRBJ1-6	TRBD1	few	TGTGCCAGCAGTTTATCGGGGGACAGGGGAGAACCCCTCCACTTT	CASSLSGDRGEPLHF
TRBV6-1	TRBJ2-5	TRBD1	NA	TGTGCCAGCAGCGGGACAGTCCAAGAGACCCAGTACTTC	CASSGTVQETQYF
TRBV2	TRBJ1-2	NA	NA	TGTGCCAGCAGCGAACAGGGCTACTATGGCTACACCTTC	CASSEQGYYGYTF
TRBV6-1	TRBJ2-3	TRBD2	once	TGTGCCAGCAGTGAACTACTAGCGGGGGGCATTAGCACAGATACGCAGTATTTT	CASSELLAGGISTDTQYF
TRBV29-1	TRBJ2-7	NA	NA	TGCAGCGTGGGGGGAGTTCTTTCCTACGAGCAGTACTTC	CSVGGVLSYEQYF
TRBV27	TRBJ2-2	NA	NA	TGTGCCAGCACCCACGCGTTCACCGGGGAGCTGTTTTTT	CASTHAFTGELFF
TRBV10-1	TRBJ2-7	NA	NA	TGCGCCAGCAGCCTCGGGCAGGGTACCTACGAGCAGTACTTC	CASSLGQGTYEQYF
TRBV18	TRBJ1-5	NA	few	TGTGCCAGCTCACCTTATAGCAATCAGCCCCAGCATTTT	CASSPYSNQPQHF
TRBV5-1	TRBJ1-6	TRBD1	NA	TGCGCCAGCAGCACCGACAGGGGAGGTTGGAATTCACCCCTCCACTTT	CASSTDRGGWNSPLHF